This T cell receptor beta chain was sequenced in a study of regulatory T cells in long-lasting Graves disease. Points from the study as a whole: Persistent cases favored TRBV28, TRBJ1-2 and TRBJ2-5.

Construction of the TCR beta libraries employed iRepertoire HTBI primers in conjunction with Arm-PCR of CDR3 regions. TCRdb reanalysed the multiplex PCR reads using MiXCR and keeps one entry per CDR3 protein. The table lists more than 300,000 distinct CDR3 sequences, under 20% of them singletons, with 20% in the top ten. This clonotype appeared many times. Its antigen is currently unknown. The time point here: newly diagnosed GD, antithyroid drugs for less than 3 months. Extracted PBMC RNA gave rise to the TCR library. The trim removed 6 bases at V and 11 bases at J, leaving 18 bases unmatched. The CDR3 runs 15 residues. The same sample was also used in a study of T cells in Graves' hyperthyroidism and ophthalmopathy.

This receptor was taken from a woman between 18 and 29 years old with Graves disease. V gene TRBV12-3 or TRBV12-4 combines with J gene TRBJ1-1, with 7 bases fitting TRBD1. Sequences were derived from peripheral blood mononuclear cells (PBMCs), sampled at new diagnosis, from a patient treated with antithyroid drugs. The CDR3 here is CASSPFGQAVRGAFF. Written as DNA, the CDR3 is TGTGCCAGCAGCCCTTTCGGACAGGCCGTTCGGGGCGCTTTCTTT.